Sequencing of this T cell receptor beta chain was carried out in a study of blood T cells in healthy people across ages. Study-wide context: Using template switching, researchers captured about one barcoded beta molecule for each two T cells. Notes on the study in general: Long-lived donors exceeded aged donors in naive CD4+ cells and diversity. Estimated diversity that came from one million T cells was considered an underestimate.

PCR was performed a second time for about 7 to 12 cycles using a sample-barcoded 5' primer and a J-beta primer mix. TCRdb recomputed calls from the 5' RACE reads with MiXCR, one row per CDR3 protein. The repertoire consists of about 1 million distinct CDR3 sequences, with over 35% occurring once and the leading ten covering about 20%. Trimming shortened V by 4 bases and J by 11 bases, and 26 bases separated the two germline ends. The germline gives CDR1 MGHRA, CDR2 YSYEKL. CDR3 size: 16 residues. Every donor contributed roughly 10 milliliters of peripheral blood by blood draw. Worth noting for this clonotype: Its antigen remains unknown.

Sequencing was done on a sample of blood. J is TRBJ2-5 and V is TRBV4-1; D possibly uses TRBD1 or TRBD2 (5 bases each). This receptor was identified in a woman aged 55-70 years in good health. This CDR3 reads CASSRGTGRLPTMQYF. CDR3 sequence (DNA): TGCGCCAGCAGCCGGGGGACGGGAAGACTCCCTACGATGCAGTACTTC.